One and the same sample provided the 8 T cell receptor beta chains below, sequenced in a study of Graves' ophthalmopathy and Graves' hyperthyroidism. As the template, RNA transcripts were used to amplify TCR beta CDR3 regions. Following a first-round RT-PCR that used HTBI primers, a second-round multiplex PCR was carried out. Each CDR3 protein is one row after TCRdb ran MiXCR on the multiplex PCR reads. The sample lists about 1.1 million distinct CDR3 sequences; about two fifths were seen once. The sample comprised peripheral blood or thyroid tissue (not recorded which). These receptors originate from an adult man with Graves' hyperthyroidism.

This clonotype has ten or more counts. The chain has TRBV2 and TRBJ1-1; tentative D call: TRBD1 (5 bases). Trimming shortened V by 6 bases and J by 0 bases, and 11 bases separated the two germline ends. Germline V CDR1 and CDR2: SNHLY, FYNNEI. This CDR3 region has 14 residues. CDR3 sequence reads: CASRATDLNTEAFF. CDR3 nucleotide sequence: TGTGCCAGCAGAGCGACAGACTTGAACACTGAAGCTTTCTTT.

This chain connects TRBV7-2 to TRBJ2-5; 9 bases are a match to TRBD2. Germline CDR1 is SGHTA and CDR2 is FQGNSA. V was pared by 6 bases and J by 3 bases, with 17 bases of the junction left unmatched. This CDR3 has 18 residues. CDR3 region: CASSPWYTGASGEETQYF. CDR3 nucleotides: TGTGCCAGCAGTCCCTGGTACACGGGGGCTAGCGGGGAAGAGACCCAGTACTTC.

This clonotype was seen ten or more times. This rearrangement joins TRBV7-6 to TRBJ2-7, with TRBD1 matching 10 bases. The CDR3 is made up of 17 amino acids. CDR1 SGHVS and CDR2 FNYEAQ come from the germline V gene. V was pared by 1 base and J by 2 bases, with 8 bases of the junction left unmatched. The CDR3 reads CASSLGQGQGIAYEQYF. The CDR3 DNA reads TGTGCCAGCAGCTTAGGCCAGGGACAGGGGATCGCCTACGAGCAGTACTTC.

This clonotype occurred a few times. The chain uses TRBV5-6 and TRBJ1-1; TRBD1 agrees at 9 bases. J was trimmed by 4 bases and V by 0 bases; bases with no gene match: 4. CDR3 size: 15 residues. Germline-derived CDR1 and CDR2 are SGHDT and YYEEEE. The CDR3 bases are TGTGCCAGCAGCTTGGCGGTGACAGGGGGCACTGAAGCTTTCTTT. Protein: CASSLAVTGGTEAFF.

This clonotype appeared many times. The gene calls are TRBV15 and TRBJ2-2, with D possibly matching TRBD2 (6 bases). Germline V gene lookup returns CDR1 LNHNV and CDR2 YYDKDF (reference sequence). The CDR3 has 17 amino acids. The V gene lost 0 bases and the J gene lost 3 bases, with 14 bases spanning the gap. The CDR3, as DNA: TGTGCCACCAGCAGAGATCGTACGGGAGCGTACACCGGGGAGCTGTTTTTT. Residues: CATSRDRTGAYTGELFF.

The table lists this clonotype with many counts. This rearrangement joins TRBV7-2 to TRBJ2-7, with 13 bases fitting TRBD2. Germline trimming cut 5 bases from V and 10 bases from J; bases unmatched to any gene: 8. Germline V gives CDR1 SGHTA, CDR2 FQGNSA. This CDR3 contains 14 residues. CDR3 nucleotide sequence: TGTGCCAGCAGCGAAAGACTAGCGGGAGGCGATCAGTACTTC. This encodes CASSERLAGGDQYF.

This clonotype was counted between two and nine times. A much bigger clone sits one base away, suggesting this may be a read error. The chain employs TRBV3-1 and TRBJ2-7; D remains unclear. Germline V gene data show CDR1 as LGHDT and CDR2 as YNNKEL (reference sequence). The CDR3 loop spans 12 amino acids. Trimming took 4 bases from V and 2 from J, leaving 6 bases between them. This CDR3 reads CASSRAAYEQYF. The DNA for the CDR3 is TGTGCCAGCAGCCGGGCTGCCTACGAGCAGTACTTC.

Concerning this clonotype: The junction and the germline gene differ at one end; a read error may be behind it. The rearrangement joins TRBV15 to TRBJ1-5; maybe TRBD1 (6 bases). This CDR3 contains 14 residues. Germline loops: CDR1 LNHNV, CDR2 YYDKDF (reference sequence). CDR3 bases: TGTGCCACCAGCGAGGACAGATACAATGAGCCCCAGCATTTT. Amino acid sequence: CATSEDRYNEPQHF.